The next 26 T cell receptor beta chains were all read from a single sample in a study of blood T cell repertoires in COVID-19. The protocol was immunoSEQ multiplex PCR, while the TCRdb copy is restricted to in-frame clones and leaves out a portion. The sample records approximately 150,000 clones, approximately 88% being singletons. The sample comprised peripheral blood. Source of these receptors: a woman aged 50 to 60 with acute or convalescent COVID-19.

A few counts support this clone. This sequence joins TRBV11-3 and TRBJ2-1; D perhaps matches TRBD1 (6 bases). Germline values: CDR1 SGHNT, CDR2 YENEEA. Trimming shortened V by 1 base and J by 4 bases, and 11 bases separated the two germline ends. This CDR3 region has 15 residues. In DNA, the CDR3 is TGTGCCAGCAGCTTAGGGACAGTCTTGTACAATGAGCAGTTCTTC. It translates to CASSLGTVLYNEQFF.

This clone has just one count. The chain couples TRBV2 to TRBJ1-1; TRBD1 matches 8 bases. J lost 4 bases, V lost 2 bases, and 15 bases had no gene match. Germline V gene data show CDR1 as SNHLY and CDR2 as FYNNEI. CDR3 length: 18 residues. In DNA, the CDR3 is TGTGCCAGCAGTGAACCCACGGACAGGGCCGTATTTCGCACTGAAGCTTTCTTT. The encoded protein is CASSEPTDRAVFRTEAFF.

The chain combines TRBV2 with TRBJ1-5; D unclear. Trimming shortened V by 9 bases and J by 2 bases, and 17 bases separated the two germline ends. The CDR3 is 15 residues long. Germline V gene sequence: CDR1 SNHLY, CDR2 FYNNEI. CDR3 protein: CARSRMGEGNQPQHF. For the CDR3, the DNA is TGTGCCAGGAGTCGTATGGGCGAAGGCAATCAGCCCCAGCATTTT. Complete variable domain (other parts from reference TRBV2 and TRBJ1-5): EPEVTQTPSHQVTQMGQEVILRCVPISNHLYFYWYRQILGQKVEFLVSFYNNEISEKSEIFDDQFSVERPDGSNFTLKIRSTKLEDSAMYFCARSRMGEGNQPQHFGDGTRLSIL.

This sequence joins TRBV3-1 (or the pseudogene TRBV3-2) and TRBJ2-1; tentative D call: TRBD1 (5 bases). Per germline, CDR1 LGHDT and CDR2 YNNKEL (reference sequence). V lost 3 bases, J lost 10 bases, and 16 bases lay in between. This CDR3 comprises 14 residues. CDR3 sequence: CASSQDTLMREQFF. CDR3 DNA: TGTGCCAGCAGCCAGGACACTCTAATGAGGGAGCAGTTCTTC.

A few counts support this clone. V and J are TRBV28 and TRBJ1-2; the D gene is possibly TRBD1 (5 bases). The germline CDR1 and CDR2 sequences are MDHEN and SYDVKM. Trimming removed 8 bases at V and 1 base at J, with 11 bases between. The CDR3 totals 13 residues. This CDR3 is CASLQQVNYGYTF. CDR3 in DNA: TGTGCCAGCCTACAACAGGTTAACTATGGCTACACCTTC.

The chain joins TRBV12-3 or TRBV12-4 to TRBJ1-1; tentatively, D is TRBD1 (5 bases). The CDR3 contains 12 residues. V was trimmed by 5 bases and J by 11 bases, leaving 15 bases between them. The DNA of the CDR3 is TGTGCCAGCAGTGGGGCCCCGCGGAAGGCTTTCTTT. This encodes CASSGAPRKAFF.

The chain carries TRBV7-3 and TRBJ1-6, with TRBD1 identical over 8 bases. The V segment lost 4 bases and the J segment 10 bases; nucleotides outside the gene matches: 6. This CDR3 has 14 amino acids. Germline CDR1 and CDR2: SGHTA and FQGTGA. The CDR3 DNA is TGTGCCAGCAGCTCTACAGGGGGGTCATCACCCCTCCACTTT. As protein: CASSSTGGSSPLHF.

The chain couples TRBV6-5 to TRBJ2-2; 8 nucleotides align to TRBD1. Losses at the gene ends were 8 bases for V and 6 bases for J; bases not matched to a gene: 8. Germline CDR1 is MNHEY and CDR2 is SVGAGI. The CDR3 runs 14 residues. For the CDR3, the DNA is TGTGCCAGCGCCCGGACAGGGCCAGCCGGGGAGCTGTTTTTT. Encoded protein: CASARTGPAGELFF.

The CDR3 nucleotides read TGTGCCAGCAGCGGAGCCACTAGCTCCTACAATGAGCAGTTCTTC. As protein: CASSGATSSYNEQFF. The rearrangement joins TRBV7-2 to TRBJ2-1; D perhaps matches TRBD2 (5 bases). V was shortened by 5 bases and J by 0 bases, with 11 bases between the two germline ends. This CDR3 is built from 15 residues. The V gene's germline CDR1 is SGHTA and CDR2 FQGNSA. The complete variable domain, with remaining parts taken from reference TRBV7-2 and TRBJ2-1, reads GAGVSQSPSNKVTEKGKDVELRCDPISGHTALYWYRQSLGQGLEFLIYFQGNSAPDKSGLPSDRFSAERTGGSVSTLTIQRTQQEDSAVYLCASSGATSSYNEQFFGPGTRLTVL.

The V and J genes are TRBV29-1 and TRBJ2-3, with TRBD1 matching 7 bases. CDR3 length: 17 amino acids. From germline, CDR1 is SQVTM and CDR2 ANQGSEA. Germline trimming cut 6 bases from V and 8 bases from J; bases unmatched to any gene: 23. The CDR3 sequence: CSVLDTRDSTMAGTQYF. The CDR3 coding sequence is TGCAGCGTATTAGACACGAGGGACAGCACCATGGCTGGTACGCAGTATTTT.

CDR3 amino acids: CASSRSFLEKLFF. The CDR3 nucleotides read TGTGCCAGCAGTCGGTCGTTCCTTGAAAAACTGTTTTTT. The chain joins TRBV12-3 or TRBV12-4 to TRBJ1-4; no clear D. This CDR3 contains 13 residues. Deletions cut 5 bases from V and 7 bases from J, with 11 bases between.

A few counts support this clone. The J gene is TRBJ2-3, the V gene TRBV2; D is unclear. Per the germline V gene, CDR1 is SNHLY and CDR2 is FYNNEI. This CDR3 has 13 amino acids. Deletions cut 5 bases from V and 4 bases from J, with 10 bases between. CDR3 coding DNA: TGTGCCAGCAGTCTCGCCACAGCAGATACGCAGTATTTT. Its protein is CASSLATADTQYF.

The chain is built from TRBV5-1 and TRBJ2-1, with TRBD1 identical over 7 bases. Germline V CDR1 and CDR2: SGHRS, YFSETQ. The ends lost 4 bases at V and 8 bases at J; junction bases unmatched: 9. CDR3 length: 14 residues. CDR3 bases: TGCGCCAGCAGCCTTCGACAGGGTGGCGATGAGCAGTTCTTC. Translating gives CASSLRQGGDEQFF. Together with reference TRBV5-1 and TRBJ2-1, the CDR3 gives the full variable domain: KAGVTQTPRYLIKTRGQQVTLSCSPISGHRSVSWYQQTPGQGLQFLFEYFSETQRNKGNFPGRFSGRQFSNSRSEMNVSTLELGDSALYLCASSLRQGGDEQFFGPGTRLTVL.

This clone was seen a handful of times. The rearrangement joins TRBV20-1 to TRBJ1-3; weak D call: TRBD1 (5 bases). V was trimmed by 8 bases and J by 3 bases, leaving 8 bases between them. CDR1 is DFQATT, CDR2 SNEGSKA, per germline (reference sequence). The CDR3 contains 11 residues. In DNA, the CDR3 is TGCAGTTTGACAGTTGGAAACACCATATATTTT. Amino acid sequence: CSLTVGNTIYF.

The chain recombines TRBV5-4 with TRBJ2-5, with 8 bases matching TRBD2. CDR1 is SGHNT and CDR2 is YYREEE in the germline V gene (reference sequence). The CDR3 totals 16 residues. V was pared by 0 bases and J by 4 bases, with 8 bases of the junction left unmatched. The CDR3 region is CASSLGSGGLLETQYF. CDR3 coding DNA: TGTGCCAGCAGCTTGGGGAGCGGGGGATTATTAGAGACCCAGTACTTC.

This chain joins TRBV5-1 and TRBJ2-2; 10 bases are a match to TRBD2. This CDR3 comprises 17 residues. CDR1 and CDR2 from the germline V gene are SGHRS and YFSETQ. The V gene end was trimmed by 1 base and the J gene end by 5 bases; junction bases not matched to a gene: 8. Here the CDR3 DNA reads TGCGCCAGCAGCTTGTCTTCTAGCGGGAGTGCGACCGGGGAGCTGTTTTTT. This sequence encodes CASSLSSSGSATGELFF.

This clone was counted once. The gene calls are TRBV6-4 and TRBJ2-3, with a weak D call TRBD2 (6 bases). The CDR3 consists of 13 residues. Deletions cut 2 bases from V and 5 bases from J, with 8 bases between. Per the germline V gene, CDR1 is MRHNA and CDR2 is SNTAGT. The CDR3 spells CASSDRRGDTQYF. Here the CDR3 DNA reads TGTGCCAGCAGTGACAGGAGGGGAGATACGCAGTATTTT.

This rearrangement joins TRBV2 to TRBJ1-1; 7 bases agree with TRBD1. Germline CDR1 and CDR2: SNHLY and FYNNEI. The CDR3 contains 15 residues. Trimming cost V 5 bases and J 4 bases; bases outside gene matches: 10. The CDR3: CASSTDRAGGTEAFF. DNA for the CDR3: TGTGCCAGCAGTACCGACAGGGCAGGTGGCACTGAAGCTTTCTTT. Full variable domain (missing parts from reference TRBV2 and TRBJ1-1): EPEVTQTPSHQVTQMGQEVILRCVPISNHLYFYWYRQILGQKVEFLVSFYNNEISEKSEIFDDQFSVERPDGSNFTLKIRSTKLEDSAMYFCASSTDRAGGTEAFFGQGTRLTVV.

The V call is TRBV19, the J call TRBJ1-2, with 8 positions matching TRBD1. CDR3 length equals 15 residues. V shed 4 bases, J shed 4 bases, and the junction held 8 bases outside the gene matches. CDR1 LNHDA and CDR2 SQIVND come from the germline V gene (reference sequence). The DNA for the CDR3 is TGTGCCAGTAGTAGGGAAAGACAGGGGTTCTATGGCTACACCTTC. Translation: CASSRERQGFYGYTF.

The chain carries TRBV29-1 and TRBJ2-5; 11 bases match TRBD1. This CDR3 is built from 18 residues. V lost 6 bases, J lost 2 bases, and 17 bases stayed unmatched. From germline, CDR1 is SQVTM and CDR2 ANQGSEA. The CDR3 DNA is TGCAGCGTCGGGACAGGGGGGAGACTCCTAATCTCACAAGAGACCCAGTACTTC. The encoded protein is CSVGTGGRLLISQETQYF.

CDR3 sequence reads: CATSRDRGSALQHF. In nucleotides, the CDR3 is TGTGCCACCAGCAGAGATAGGGGCAGCGCTCTCCAGCATTTT. The chain links TRBV15 to TRBJ1-5; D may be TRBD1 (5 bases). The CDR3 is 14 amino acids. Trimming stripped 0 bases from V and 12 bases from J, with 15 bases between. From germline, CDR1 is LNHNV and CDR2 YYDKDF (reference sequence). Complete variable domain (other parts from reference TRBV15 and TRBJ1-5): DAMVIQNPRYQVTQFGKPVTLSCSQTLNHNVMYWYQQKSSQAPKLLFHYYDKDFNNEADTPDNFQSRRPNTSFCFLDIRSPGLGDTAMYLCATSRDRGSALQHFGDGTRLSIL.

The chain combines TRBV29-1 with TRBJ1-3; possible D gene TRBD1, 5 bases. The CDR3 has 15 residues. V lost 3 bases and J lost 0, with 12 bases in between. Germline assignment: CDR1 SQVTM and CDR2 ANQGSEA. The CDR3 sequence: CSVDPIGASGNTIYF. The CDR3 region has the DNA TGCAGCGTTGATCCTATAGGGGCCTCTGGAAACACCATATATTTT.

The chain carries TRBV6-2 or TRBV6-3 and TRBJ2-2, with TRBD1 matching over 8 bases. Trimming cost V 4 bases and J 8 bases; bases outside gene matches: 0. CDR1 is MNHEY and CDR2 is SVGEGT in the germline V gene. This CDR3 comprises 12 residues. CDR3 nucleotide sequence: TGTGCCAGCAGTTGGGACAGGGGGGAGCTGTTTTTT. This sequence encodes CASSWDRGELFF.

The rearrangement links TRBV9 to TRBJ2-1; D not certain. V gave up 0 bases and J gave up 2 bases, with 12 bases separating them. The germline V gene has CDR1 SGDLS and CDR2 YYNGEE. The CDR3 extends over 16 amino acids. The CDR3, as DNA: TGTGCCAGCAGCGTAGATTTTCTAGTTGCCTACAATGAGCAGTTCTTC. Its translation: CASSVDFLVAYNEQFF.

The chain combines TRBV2 with TRBJ1-2; 10 nucleotides line up with TRBD1. Germline V CDR1 and CDR2: SNHLY, FYNNEI. The CDR3 has 15 residues. J was trimmed by 7 bases and V by 6 bases; bases with no gene match: 11. DNA of the CDR3: TGTGCCAGCAGACTTAAGACAGGGGGCCGTCGTGGCTACACCTTC. It encodes CASRLKTGGRRGYTF.

V is TRBV5-1 and J is TRBJ2-5, with 8 bases lining up with TRBD1. V was pared by 2 bases and J by 3 bases, with 12 bases of the junction left unmatched. Germline CDR1 SGHRS, CDR2 YFSETQ. The CDR3 has 17 amino acids. The CDR3 DNA reads as TGCGCCAGCAGCTTAAATTTTGGCTCGACAGGGGAAGAGACCCAGTACTTC. Amino acid sequence: CASSLNFGSTGEETQYF. The full variable domain, in which reference TRBV5-1 and TRBJ2-5 provide the parts outside the CDR3, is KAGVTQTPRYLIKTRGQQVTLSCSPISGHRSVSWYQQTPGQGLQFLFEYFSETQRNKGNFPGRFSGRQFSNSRSEMNVSTLELGDSALYLCASSLNFGSTGEETQYFGPGTRLLVL.